The rows below give T cell receptor beta chains drawn from one sample of a study of blood T cell repertoires in COVID-19. TCRdb's copy holds only in-frame clones and misses some; the assay was immunoSEQ multiplex PCR. The repertoire consists of 150,000 to 200,000 clones, with about 85% occurring once and the leading ten covering roughly 21%. The sample taken for sequencing was peripheral blood. All receptors derive from a man between 60 and 70 years old with active or convalescent COVID-19. The CDR3 runs from the conserved cysteine through the conserved F or W. A D gene is named only where the DNA matches it firmly.

TRBV3-1/TRBV3-2	.	TRBJ2-7	TGTGCCAGCAGCCAAGATTTGAGATACGAGCAGTACTTC	CASSQDLRYEQYF
TRBV5-1	.	TRBJ1-2	TGCGCCAGCAGCTTGGACAGGGCTAACTATGGCTACACCTTC	CASSLDRANYGYTF
TRBV10-1	.	TRBJ1-4	TGCGCCAGCAGTGAGTCGAGGGAGGTTGAAAAACTGTTTTTT	CASSESREVEKLFF
TRBV5-1	TRBD1	TRBJ2-7	TGCGCCAGCAGCTTGGCCGGACAGGGGATCTACGAGCAGTACTTC	CASSLAGQGIYEQYF
TRBV6-5	TRBD1	TRBJ1-2	TGTGCCAGCAGTCGGGACAGGGGATATGGCTACACCTTC	CASSRDRGYGYTF
TRBV11-1	.	TRBJ2-5	TGTGCCAGCAGCTTGACACTTCAAGAGACCCAGTACTTC	CASSLTLQETQYF
TRBV5-5	TRBD1	TRBJ1-2	TGTGCCAGCAGCCTGACAGGGGATTTTAGTTATGGCTACACCTTC	CASSLTGDFSYGYTF
TRBV7-3	TRBD1	TRBJ2-2	TGTGCCAGCAGCCAGGGGGCGGCCGGGGAGCTGTTTTTT	CASSQGAAGELFF
TRBV25-1	.	TRBJ1-2	TGTGCCAGCAGTCGGGACTTCTATGGCTACACCTTC	CASSRDFYGYTF
TRBV5-1	TRBD1	TRBJ1-6	TGCGCCAGCAGCTTCGGCAGGGGGTTCAATTCACCCCTCCACTTT	CASSFGRGFNSPLHF
TRBV2	.	TRBJ1-4	TGTGCCAGCAGACAAGAGGGAAAACTGTTTTTT	CASRQEGKLFF
TRBV29-1	.	TRBJ2-1	TGCAGCGTGGCCCCTAGAGCGCAAAAGGGCCAGGGTGAGCAGTTCTTC	CSVAPRAQKGQGEQFF
TRBV11-2	TRBD1	TRBJ2-3	TGTGCCAGCAGCTTAGGTCCGGACAGGGGAACAGATACGCAGTATTTT	CASSLGPDRGTDTQYF
TRBV11-3	TRBD2	TRBJ2-1	TGTGCCAGCAGCCGACTAGCGGGGGGGCAATATGAGCAGTTCTTC	CASSRLAGGQYEQFF
TRBV11-2	.	TRBJ2-6	TGTGCCAGCAGCCCCATTAGCCCTGGGGCCAACGTCCTGACTTTC	CASSPISPGANVLTF
TRBV4-1	.	TRBJ1-2	TGCGCCAGCAGCTTGTTACAGGTTTCCTATGGCTACACCTTC	CASSLLQVSYGYTF
TRBV2	.	TRBJ1-5	TGTGCCAGCGGACAAAATAGCAATCAGCCCCAGCATTTT	CASGQNSNQPQHF
TRBV7-2	TRBD1	TRBJ1-6	TGTGCCAGCAGCCTTGAACCAAGGGGGCATATCTATAATTCACCCCTCCACTTT	CASSLEPRGHIYNSPLHF
TRBV27	TRBD1	TRBJ2-1	TGTGCCAGCAGTTTAAAGGGGACAGGGAACAATGAGCAGTTCTTC	CASSLKGTGNNEQFF
TRBV9	.	TRBJ1-2	TGTGCCAGCAGCGTAGTGGGAGGGGCCAACTATGGCTACACCTTC	CASSVVGGANYGYTF